Below, one TCR beta chain is given with its context. The target antigen is unknown. The data originate from a study of cytomegalovirus exposure and HLA in healthy donors. The overall study: The study's early data release held tens of millions of unique TCRs from HLA-typed donors.

With 60 Vbeta and 13 Jbeta primers, the PCR was carried out. TCRdb keeps only in-frame clones here, not all; method: immunoSEQ multiplex PCR. This table holds 150,000 to 200,000 clones, 70% found once. General study points: The majority of CMV-associated TCR beta chains were reported as apparently HLA-restricted in a later analysis. Using a false discovery rate of 0.05, a later analysis showed that 15,000 to 20,000 TCR beta sequences were associated with HLA alleles. Information on immune exposure was restricted to one variable (CMV serostatus).

This TCR came from a man aged 18 to 30 in good health and CMV-seropositive. The sequencing sample was made of PBMCs.

The CDR3 reads CASKREVLNEQFF. The CDR3 nucleotides read TGCGCCAGTAAGCGGGAGGTCTTGAATGAGCAGTTCTTC. This chain uses TRBV5-1 with TRBJ2-1; 9 nucleotides line up with TRBD2. V lost 8 bases, J lost 7 bases, and 7 bases stayed unmatched. CDR1 is SGHRS and CDR2 is YFSETQ in the germline V gene. The CDR3 consists of 13 residues.